This T cell receptor beta chain was recovered during a study of T cell clones after liver transplantation. At the level of the study: Post-transplant blood was tracked for graft-donor-reactive T cell clones identified in a pre-transplant mixed lymphocyte reaction. As an antigen-independent comparator, third-party-reactive TCRbeta sequences came from pre-transplant mixed lymphocyte reactions. The study's findings and limits: Conclusions were preliminary, with small, heterogeneous patient groups.

In the case of this clone: Antigen: not known.

Per germline, CDR1 SGHRS and CDR2 YFSETQ. The CDR3 consists of 14 residues. Losses at the gene ends were 5 bases for V and 6 bases for J; bases not matched to a gene: 0. TCRdb keeps only in-frame clones here, not all; method: immunoSEQ multiplex PCR. The table has under 150,000 clones, roughly nine tenths seen once. The V gene is TRBV5-1, the J gene TRBJ2-2, with 14 bases aligning to TRBD2. The clonotype was recovered from a human patient who received a liver transplant. Some of the T cells may derive from the graft donor. The input for sequencing was CD4+ T cells from blood, taken 12 months after liver transplant. The CDR3 sequence: CASRTSGRAGELFF. In nucleotides, the CDR3 is TGCGCCAGCAGGACTAGCGGGAGGGCCGGGGAGCTGTTTTTT.